Below, one T cell receptor beta chain is given with its context. This CDR3 region has 15 residues. Per the germline V gene, CDR1 is MRHNA and CDR2 is SNTAGT. V was pared by 2 bases and J by 3 bases, with 5 bases of the junction left unmatched. Use of 60 Vbeta and 13 Jbeta primers characterized the PCR. Sequencing used immunoSEQ multiplex PCR; TCRdb keeps in-frame clones, though not all of them. Its table lists about 140,000 clones. The data were taken from a study of cytomegalovirus exposure and HLA in healthy donors. Overall study context: Among the roughly 380 donors who were genotyped, about 80% fell in the genetic ancestry cluster that is associated with self-reported Caucasian donors.

The source of this sequence is a woman under 30 in good health and CMV-seronegative. The chain combines TRBV6-4 with TRBJ2-3; 7 nucleotides align to TRBD2. The source material was PBMCs. CDR3: CASSDTGGATDTQYF. Written as DNA, the CDR3 is TGTGCCAGCAGTGACACGGGGGGTGCAACAGATACGCAGTATTTT.